Shown below are 10 T cell receptor beta chains from a single sample sequenced in a study of post-analysis software for immune sequencing data. Study findings and constraints: In patients, TRBV5-6, TRBV5-1 and TRBV20-1 belonged to roughly five TRBV segments found more frequently than in controls.

The antigens for these receptors are not known. Unique molecular identifiers were carried by the TCR beta cDNA libraries. TCRdb processed the PCR reads anew with MiXCR; each CDR3 protein has one entry. This table has approximately 440,000 distinct CDR3 sequences, roughly 46% appearing once. The sequenced sample consisted of blood. The receptors shown here come from a girl aged 5 to 17 with multiple sclerosis.

This chain uses TRBV28 with TRBJ1-1; D gene uncertain. Germline assignment: CDR1 MDHEN and CDR2 SYDVKM. CDR3 length equals 13 residues. Trimming removed 3 bases from V and 4 bases from J, with 9 bases in between. CDR3 nucleotide sequence: TGTGCCAGCAGTTTCGTCCAGGCCACTGAAGCTTTCTTT. Amino acids: CASSFVQATEAFF.

In DNA form, the CDR3 reads TGTGCCAGCAGGAGGGATCTAGGAAATCAGCCCCAGCATTTT. Translation gives CASRRDLGNQPQHF. The rearrangement uses TRBV6-2 or TRBV6-3 and TRBJ1-5; D gene uncertain. The germline V gene encodes CDR1 MNHEY and CDR2 SVGEGT. The CDR3 is made up of 14 amino acids. V dropped 6 bases and J dropped 4 bases, with 13 bases sitting between them.

The DNA for the CDR3 is TGTGCCATCAGTGCGGGACAGGGGGTTTCACCCCTCCACTTT. It specifies CAISAGQGVSPLHF. The V call is TRBV10-3, the J call TRBJ1-6; TRBD1 agrees at 11 bases. The V gene end was trimmed by 4 bases and the J gene end by 9 bases; junction bases not matched to a gene: 2. This CDR3 is 14 amino acids long. CDR1 and CDR2 (germline): ENHRY, SYGVKD.

There are a few counts of this clonotype. The CDR3 protein is CSARASYEQYF. DNA of the CDR3: TGCAGTGCCCGAGCATCCTACGAGCAGTACTTC. The rearrangement uses TRBV20-1 and TRBJ2-7; no reliable D call. The germline CDR1 and CDR2 sequences are DFQATT and SNEGSKA (reference sequence). CDR3 length: 11 amino acids. The germline V and J ends were trimmed by 6 bases and 1 base, with 7 bases remaining between them.

The gene calls are TRBV28 and TRBJ1-1; D gene ambiguous. The CDR3 contains 16 residues. V dropped 2 bases and J dropped 4 bases, with 17 bases sitting between them. CDR1 MDHEN and CDR2 SYDVKM come from the germline V gene. CDR3 residues: CASSLLLQGPATEAFF. The CDR3 DNA reads TGTGCCAGCAGTTTACTACTTCAAGGCCCGGCCACTGAAGCTTTCTTT.

The chain employs TRBV7-9 and TRBJ2-3; TRBD1 aligns across 7 bases. Germline CDR1 SEHNR, CDR2 FQNEAQ (reference sequence). The CDR3 totals 13 residues. V was clipped by 0 bases and J by 7 bases; unmatched bases: 1. The chain's CDR3 is CASSLATGNTQYF. CDR3 sequence (DNA): TGTGCCAGCAGCTTAGCGACAGGGAATACGCAGTATTTT.

The V and J genes are TRBV15 and TRBJ1-1; D gene uncertain. This CDR3 region has 13 residues. The germline V gene encodes CDR1 LNHNV and CDR2 YYDKDF (reference sequence). V was trimmed by 4 bases and J by 6 bases, leaving 12 bases between them. The CDR3 protein is CATSTRNGPEAFF. Here the CDR3 DNA reads TGTGCCACCAGCACTCGGAACGGCCCTGAAGCTTTCTTT.

V gene TRBV7-9 combines with J gene TRBJ1-2; 7 positions match TRBD1. This CDR3 contains 13 residues. Trimming at V came to 7 bases and at J to 2 bases, leaving 4 bases not matched to a gene. Germline CDR1 SEHNR, CDR2 FQNEAQ (reference sequence). As DNA, the CDR3 is TGTGCCAGCAACATACAGGGGAACTATGGCTACACCTTC. Translation: CASNIQGNYGYTF.

The genes are TRBV6-5 and TRBJ2-5; maybe TRBD1 (5 bases). Germline V gene lookup returns CDR1 MNHEY and CDR2 SVGAGI. CDR3 length: 13 residues. With 2 bases removed from V and 4 bases from J, the gap between germline ends came to 8 bases. The DNA for the CDR3 is TGTGCCAGCAGTTACGGGGCGGTAGAGACCCAGTACTTC. As protein: CASSYGAVETQYF.

V usage is TRBV7-2 and J usage is TRBJ2-5; D is unresolved. V lost 1 base and J lost 1, with 7 bases in between. CDR1 is SGHTA and CDR2 is FQGNSA in the germline V gene. The CDR3 extends over 14 amino acids. CDR3 DNA sequence: TGTGCCAGCAGCTTAGAGGGCCCCCAAGAGACCCAGTACTTC. Residues: CASSLEGPQETQYF.